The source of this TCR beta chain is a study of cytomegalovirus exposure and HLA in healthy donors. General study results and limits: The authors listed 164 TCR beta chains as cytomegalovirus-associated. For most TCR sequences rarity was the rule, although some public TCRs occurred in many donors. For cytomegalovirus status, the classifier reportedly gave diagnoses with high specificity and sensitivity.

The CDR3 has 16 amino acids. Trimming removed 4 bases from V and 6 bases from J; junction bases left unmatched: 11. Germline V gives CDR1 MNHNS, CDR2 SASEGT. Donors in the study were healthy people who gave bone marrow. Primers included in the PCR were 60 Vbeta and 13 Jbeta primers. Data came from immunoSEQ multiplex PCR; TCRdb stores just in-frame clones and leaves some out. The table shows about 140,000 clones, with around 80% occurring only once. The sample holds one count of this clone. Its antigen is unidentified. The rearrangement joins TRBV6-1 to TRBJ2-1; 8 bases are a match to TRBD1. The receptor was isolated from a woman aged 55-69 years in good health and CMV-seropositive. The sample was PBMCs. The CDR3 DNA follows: TGTGCCAGCAGTGTGGGCCGGACAGGGTGGGGCAATGAGCAGTTCTTC. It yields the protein CASSVGRTGWGNEQFF.